The 19 T cell receptor beta chains below all came from one sample that was sequenced in a study of cytomegalovirus exposure and HLA in healthy donors. PCR primers comprised 60 Vbeta and 13 Jbeta primers. This table comes from immunoSEQ multiplex PCR, and its TCRdb copy is limited to in-frame clones, with some not included. The sample's table shows approximately 50,000 clones. Sequencing was done on a sample of PBMCs. The receptors stem from a female donor in good health and CMV-seronegative.

The chain recombines TRBV30 with TRBJ2-2, with D maybe TRBD2 (6 bases). Per germline, CDR1 GTSNPN and CDR2 SVGIG (reference sequence). V was shortened by 4 bases and J by 5 bases, with 14 bases between the two germline ends. The CDR3 totals 14 residues. The CDR3 is CAWNQAGRTGELFF. As DNA, the CDR3 is TGTGCCTGGAACCAAGCGGGTAGGACCGGGGAGCTGTTTTTT.

The chain joins TRBV4-1 to TRBJ2-7; 8 bases are a match to TRBD1. This CDR3 contains 15 residues. Looked up from germline, CDR1 is MGHRA and CDR2 is YSYEKL. V lost 4 bases to trimming and J lost 4 bases; unmatched junction nucleotides: 9. The CDR3 region is CASSRTGTGDYEQYF. For the CDR3, the DNA is TGCGCCAGCAGCCGGACCGGGACAGGAGATTACGAGCAGTACTTC.

The chain couples TRBV18 to TRBJ1-5, with D possibly matching TRBD1 (6 bases). The CDR3 runs to 18 residues. Trimming removed 5 bases at V and 0 bases at J, with 20 bases between. Germline V gene data show CDR1 as KGHSH and CDR2 as LQKENI. CDR3 amino acids: CASSKKTGQRYSNQPQHF. CDR3 bases: TGTGCCAGCTCAAAAAAAACAGGACAGAGGTATAGCAATCAGCCCCAGCATTTT.

The chain is built from TRBV19 and TRBJ2-5; D is perhaps TRBD2 (6 bases). Germline V CDR1 and CDR2: LNHDA, SQIVND (reference sequence). CDR3 length: 17 amino acids. Trimming shortened V by 5 bases and J by 0 bases, and 19 bases separated the two germline ends. The CDR3 sequence is CASSGTRGRSNQETQYF. CDR3 sequence (DNA): TGTGCCAGTAGTGGGACTCGAGGTCGAAGCAACCAAGAGACCCAGTACTTC. The whole variable domain, remainder taken from reference TRBV19 and TRBJ2-5, is DGGITQSPKYLFRKEGQNVTLSCEQNLNHDAMYWYRQDPGQGLRLIYYSQIVNDFQKGDIAEGYSVSREKKESFPLTVTSAQKNPTAFYLCASSGTRGRSNQETQYFGPGTRLLVL.

The V call is TRBV11-3, the J call TRBJ2-3, with 10 positions matching TRBD1. Trimming cost V 4 bases and J 2 bases; bases outside gene matches: 6. The CDR3 is 16 amino acids. Germline values: CDR1 SGHNT, CDR2 YENEEA. The CDR3 nucleotides are TGTGCCAGCAGCTCTTGGACAGGGGGGGACACAGATACGCAGTATTTT. As protein: CASSSWTGGDTDTQYF.

This chain links TRBV29-1 with TRBJ2-5, with TRBD1 matching over 8 bases. J was trimmed by 5 bases and V by 7 bases; bases with no gene match: 9. CDR1 and CDR2 (germline): SQVTM, ANQGSEA. This CDR3 contains 13 residues. CDR3 DNA: TGCAGCGCTGGACAGGGACGGGGGGAGACCCAGTACTTC. It is translated as CSAGQGRGETQYF.

The V gene is TRBV28, the J gene TRBJ2-1, with 9 nucleotides matching TRBD1. The CDR3 extends over 16 amino acids. After removal of 5 bases from V and 5 bases from J, the junction contained 10 bases not matched to a gene. CDR1 is MDHEN and CDR2 is SYDVKM in the germline V gene. As DNA, the CDR3 is TGTGCCAGCAGTCCGCCGGGACAGGGATATAACAATGAGCAGTTCTTC. Translating it yields CASSPPGQGYNNEQFF. Full variable domain (remainder filled in from reference TRBV28 and TRBJ2-1): DVKVTQSSRYLVKRTGEKVFLECVQDMDHENMFWYRQDPGLGLRLIYFSYDVKMKEKGDIPEGYSVSREKKERFSLILESASTNQTSMYLCASSPPGQGYNNEQFFGPGTRLTVL.

The chain recombines TRBV5-6 with TRBJ1-1; TRBD1 is a possible D gene (5 bases). The V end was cut by 0 bases, the J end by 5 bases, with 11 bases between. The CDR3 totals 14 residues. Per germline, CDR1 SGHDT and CDR2 YYEEEE. The CDR3 nucleotides are TGTGCCAGCAGCTTGGACGGGGGGAGGACTGAAGCTTTCTTT. Encoded protein: CASSLDGGRTEAFF.

The rearrangement uses TRBV28 and TRBJ2-5, with 7 nucleotides matching TRBD2. The CDR3 has 14 residues. With V trimmed by 2 bases and J by 5 bases, 5 bases remained unmatched. Per the germline V gene, CDR1 is MDHEN and CDR2 is SYDVKM. In nucleotides, the CDR3 is TGTGCCAGCAGTTTAAGCCCGGGAGGCGAGACCCAGTACTTC. Encoded protein: CASSLSPGGETQYF.

The rearrangement joins TRBV18 to TRBJ2-7, with TRBD2 as a possible D gene (6 bases). CDR1 and CDR2 from the germline V gene are KGHSH and LQKENI. The V end was cut by 6 bases, the J end by 0 bases, with 12 bases between. This CDR3 is built from 14 residues. CDR3 in amino acids: CASSLGGSSYEQYF. Written as DNA, the CDR3 is TGTGCCAGCTCCCTTGGGGGGAGCTCCTACGAGCAGTACTTC.

J is TRBJ2-3 and V is TRBV18; the D is unclear. There are 17 residues in the CDR3. Per germline, CDR1 KGHSH and CDR2 LQKENI. Between the trimmed V and J ends, which lost 1 base and 3 bases, there was a span of 17 bases. DNA of the CDR3: TGTGCCAGCTCACCACTGGAGACTTCTATCATGACAGATACGCAGTATTTT. This codes for CASSPLETSIMTDTQYF. The whole variable domain, remainder taken from reference TRBV18 and TRBJ2-3, is NAGVMQNPRHLVRRRGQEARLRCSPMKGHSHVYWYRQLPEEGLKFMVYLQKENIIDESGMPKERFSAEFPKEGPSILRIQQVVRGDSAAYFCASSPLETSIMTDTQYFGPGTRLTVL.

The chain links TRBV5-6 to TRBJ1-1, with D perhaps TRBD1 (5 bases). Between the trimmed V and J ends, which lost 4 bases and 6 bases, there was a span of 16 bases. Per the germline V gene, CDR1 is SGHDT and CDR2 is YYEEEE. The CDR3 is 14 residues long. The CDR3: CASSTGTRGSEAFF. As DNA, the CDR3 is TGTGCCAGCAGCACCGGGACGCGGGGCTCTGAAGCTTTCTTT.

The V call is TRBV5-1, the J call TRBJ2-1, with 7 nucleotides matching TRBD1. The CDR3 length is 16 residues. CDR1 is SGHRS, CDR2 YFSETQ, per germline. Unmatched junction bases numbered 6, after V lost 3 bases and J lost 0 bases. This CDR3 is CASSSARQGSYNEQFF. In DNA, the CDR3 is TGCGCCAGCAGCTCCGCTCGACAGGGCTCCTACAATGAGCAGTTCTTC.

The chain has TRBV7-9 and TRBJ2-7; 10 bases map to TRBD2. Losses at the gene ends were 4 bases for V and 2 bases for J; bases not matched to a gene: 8. The CDR3 loop spans 16 amino acids. Germline V lookup: CDR1 SEHNR, CDR2 FQNEAQ (reference sequence). CDR3 in amino acids: CASSSENLAGAYEQYF. The CDR3 DNA reads TGTGCCAGCAGCTCAGAGAACCTAGCGGGGGCCTACGAGCAGTACTTC.

The V and J genes are TRBV4-1 and TRBJ2-7; 7 nucleotides align to TRBD2. The germline V gene encodes CDR1 MGHRA and CDR2 YSYEKL. CDR3 length: 16 amino acids. J was trimmed by 1 base and V by 1 base; bases with no gene match: 7. The CDR3 DNA follows: TGCGCCAGCAGCCAAGTCCACACTAGCGTATCCTACGAGCAGTACTTC. Its translation: CASSQVHTSVSYEQYF.

The chain recombines TRBV5-6 with TRBJ2-7; 9 bases map to TRBD1. Germline-derived CDR1 and CDR2 are SGHDT and YYEEEE. The CDR3 spans 14 residues. V was pared by 4 bases and J by 3 bases, with 5 bases of the junction left unmatched. The CDR3 region is CASSHGTGIYEQYF. CDR3 bases: TGTGCCAGCAGCCACGGGACAGGGATCTACGAGCAGTACTTC.

V is TRBV29-1 and J is TRBJ1-2, with 9 nucleotides matching TRBD1. The V segment lost 6 bases and the J segment 6 bases; nucleotides outside the gene matches: 5. CDR3 length: 12 amino acids. The germline CDR1 and CDR2 sequences are SQVTM and ANQGSEA. The CDR3 is CSVGDRADGYTF. CDR3 DNA sequence: TGCAGCGTGGGGGACAGGGCGGATGGCTACACCTTC.

The chain's CDR3 is CASSFGLAGAGAGELFF. CDR3 bases: TGCGCCAGCAGCTTCGGGCTAGCGGGGGCAGGGGCCGGGGAGCTGTTTTTT. V usage is TRBV5-1 and J usage is TRBJ2-2, with 10 bases fitting TRBD2. Germline V gives CDR1 SGHRS, CDR2 YFSETQ. CDR3 length: 17 amino acids. After removal of 2 bases from V and 6 bases from J, the junction contained 10 bases not matched to a gene.

The chain employs TRBV7-2 and TRBJ1-3, with TRBD1 matching over 7 bases. The germline V gene encodes CDR1 SGHTA and CDR2 FQGNSA. V lost 1 base to trimming and J lost 0 bases; unmatched junction nucleotides: 0. CDR3 length: 15 amino acids. The CDR3 loop reads CASSLGQGSGNTIYF. CDR3 in DNA: TGTGCCAGCAGCTTAGGACAGGGCTCTGGAAACACCATATATTTT.